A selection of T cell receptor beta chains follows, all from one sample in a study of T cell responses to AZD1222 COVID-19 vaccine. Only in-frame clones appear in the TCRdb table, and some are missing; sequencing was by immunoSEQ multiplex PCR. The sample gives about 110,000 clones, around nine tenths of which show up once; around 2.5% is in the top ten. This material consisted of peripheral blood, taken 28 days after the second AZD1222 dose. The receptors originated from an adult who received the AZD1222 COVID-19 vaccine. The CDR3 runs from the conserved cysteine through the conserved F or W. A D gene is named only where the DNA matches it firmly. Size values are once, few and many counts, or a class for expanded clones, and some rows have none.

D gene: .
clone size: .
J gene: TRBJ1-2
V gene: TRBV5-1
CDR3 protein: CASSLGYGYTF
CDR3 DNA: TGCGCCAGCAGCTTGGGCTATGGCTACACCTTC

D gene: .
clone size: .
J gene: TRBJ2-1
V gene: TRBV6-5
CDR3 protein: CASSRIASYNEQFF
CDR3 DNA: TGTGCCAGCAGTCGCATTGCCTCCTACAATGAGCAGTTCTTC

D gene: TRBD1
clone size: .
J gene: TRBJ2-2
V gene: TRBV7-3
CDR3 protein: CASRRGQGTGELFF
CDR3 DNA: TGTGCCAGCCGCCGGGGACAGGGCACCGGGGAGCTGTTTTTT

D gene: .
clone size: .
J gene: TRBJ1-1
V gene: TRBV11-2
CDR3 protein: CASSPTLNTEAFF
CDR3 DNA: TGTGCCAGCAGCCCAACACTGAACACTGAAGCTTTCTTT

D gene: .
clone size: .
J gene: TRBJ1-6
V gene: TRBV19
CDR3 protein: CASSISGSGNSPLHF
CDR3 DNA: TGTGCCAGTAGTATATCGGGTTCGGGGAATTCACCCCTCCACTTT

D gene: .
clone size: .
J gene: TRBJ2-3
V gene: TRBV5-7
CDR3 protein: CASSLETLVRVGTDTQYF
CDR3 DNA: TGTGCCAGCAGCTTGGAAACGCTTGTCCGGGTTGGCACAGATACGCAGTATTTT

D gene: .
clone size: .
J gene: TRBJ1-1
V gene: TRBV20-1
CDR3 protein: CSPARGEAFF
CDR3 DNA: TGCAGTCCAGCGCGGGGGGAAGCTTTCTTT

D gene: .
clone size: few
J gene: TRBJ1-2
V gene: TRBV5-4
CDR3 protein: CASQEGGRGRGYTF
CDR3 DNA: TGTGCCAGCCAAGAGGGCGGCAGGGGTAGAGGCTACACCTTC

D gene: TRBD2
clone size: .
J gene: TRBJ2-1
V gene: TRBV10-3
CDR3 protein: CAISDGTSGRGDEQFF
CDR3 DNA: TGTGCCATCAGTGATGGGACTAGCGGCCGGGGCGATGAGCAGTTCTTC

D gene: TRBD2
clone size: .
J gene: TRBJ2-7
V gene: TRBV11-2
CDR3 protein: CASSLVWQTSDEQYF
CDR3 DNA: TGTGCCAGCAGCTTAGTTTGGCAGACTAGCGACGAGCAGTACTTC

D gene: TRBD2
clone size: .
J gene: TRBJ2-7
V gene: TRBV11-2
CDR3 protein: CASSLAETSISYEQYF
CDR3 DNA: TGTGCCAGCAGCTTAGCTGAGACTAGCATCTCCTACGAGCAGTACTTC

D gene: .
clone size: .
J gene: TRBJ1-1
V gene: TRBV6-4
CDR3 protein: CAGPQELVTEAFF
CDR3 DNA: TGTGCCGGTCCGCAAGAGTTGGTCACTGAAGCTTTCTTT

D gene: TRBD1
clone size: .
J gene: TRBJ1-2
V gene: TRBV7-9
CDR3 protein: CASSPRLTGGRYGYTF
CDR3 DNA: TGTGCCAGCAGCCCTAGGTTGACAGGGGGTCGCTATGGCTACACCTTC

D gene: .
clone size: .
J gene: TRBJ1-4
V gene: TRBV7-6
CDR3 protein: CASSLEGPEKLFF
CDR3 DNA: TGTGCCAGCAGCTTAGAGGGCCCTGAAAAACTGTTTTTT

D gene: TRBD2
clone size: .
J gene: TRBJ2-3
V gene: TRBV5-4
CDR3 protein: CASSLGGGLNTDTQYF
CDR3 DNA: TGTGCCAGCAGCTTGGGCGGGGGGCTGAACACAGATACGCAGTATTTT

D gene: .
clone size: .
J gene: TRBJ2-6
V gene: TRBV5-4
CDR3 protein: CASSTSRSGANVLTF
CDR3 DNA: .

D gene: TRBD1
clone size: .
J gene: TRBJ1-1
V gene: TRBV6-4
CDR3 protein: CASSERTGVEAFF
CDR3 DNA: TGTGCCAGCAGTGAGAGGACAGGGGTCGAAGCTTTCTTT

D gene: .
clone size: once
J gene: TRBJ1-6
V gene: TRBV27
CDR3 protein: CASSQQGSHSPLHF
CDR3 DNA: TGTGCCAGCAGTCAACAGGGATCCCATTCACCCCTCCACTTT

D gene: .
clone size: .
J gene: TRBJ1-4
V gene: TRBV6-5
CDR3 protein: CASSPQGNTNEKLFF
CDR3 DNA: TGTGCCAGCAGTCCGCAAGGGAACACTAATGAAAAACTGTTTTTT

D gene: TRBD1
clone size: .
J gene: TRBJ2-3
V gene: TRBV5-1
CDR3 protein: CASSLVGQGTDTQYF
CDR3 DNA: TGCGCCAGCAGCTTGGTGGGACAGGGTACAGATACGCAGTATTTT

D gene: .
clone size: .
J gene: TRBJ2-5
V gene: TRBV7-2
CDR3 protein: CASSLFIALSQETQYF
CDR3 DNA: TGTGCCAGCAGCTTATTTATAGCGTTGTCGCAAGAGACCCAGTACTTC

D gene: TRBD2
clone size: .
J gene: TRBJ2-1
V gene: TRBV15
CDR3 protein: CATSRVAGGPQDEQFF
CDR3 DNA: TGTGCCACCAGCAGAGTGGCGGGGGGCCCGCAGGATGAGCAGTTCTTC

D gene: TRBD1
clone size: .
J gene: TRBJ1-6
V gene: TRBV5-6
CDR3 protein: CASSSPAGTVHSF
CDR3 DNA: TGTGCCAGCAGCTCACCGGCCGGGACAGTCCATTCCTTT

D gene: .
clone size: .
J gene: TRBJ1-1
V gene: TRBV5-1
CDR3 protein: CASSQYMNTEAFF
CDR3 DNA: TGCGCCAGCAGCCAATACATGAACACTGAAGCTTTCTTT

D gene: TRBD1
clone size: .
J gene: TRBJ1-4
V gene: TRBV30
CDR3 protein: CAWRPSGQARRLLFF
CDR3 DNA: TGTGCCTGGAGACCCTCCGGACAGGCCCGGAGATTACTGTTTTTT

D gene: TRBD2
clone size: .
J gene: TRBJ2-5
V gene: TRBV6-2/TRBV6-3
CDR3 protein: CASSYPDLAGGPETQYF
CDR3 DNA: TGTGCCAGCAGTTACCCCGACCTAGCGGGGGGGCCCGAGACCCAGTACTTC

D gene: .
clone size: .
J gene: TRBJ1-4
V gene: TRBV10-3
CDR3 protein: CAISDRGSVDEKLFF
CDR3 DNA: TGTGCCATCAGTGACAGGGGCTCGGTGGACGAAAAACTGTTTTTT

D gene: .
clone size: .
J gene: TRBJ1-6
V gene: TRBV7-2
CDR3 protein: CASSLGGMGNSPLHF
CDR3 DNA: TGTGCCAGCAGCTTAGGAGGAATGGGGAATTCACCCCTCCACTTT

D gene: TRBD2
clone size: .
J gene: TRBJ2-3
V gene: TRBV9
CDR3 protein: CASSDGTSGGTYTDTQYF
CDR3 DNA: TGTGCCAGCAGCGATGGGACTAGCGGGGGGACTTACACAGATACGCAGTATTTT

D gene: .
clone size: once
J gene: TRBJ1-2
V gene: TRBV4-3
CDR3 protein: CASSQDNQGWRGYTF
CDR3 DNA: TGCGCCAGCAGCCAAGATAATCAAGGTTGGAGGGGCTACACCTTC

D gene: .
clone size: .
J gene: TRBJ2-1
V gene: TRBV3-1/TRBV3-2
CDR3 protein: CASSPAPGPHTEQFF
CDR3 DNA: TGTGCCAGCAGCCCCGCTCCGGGGCCCCACACTGAGCAGTTCTTC

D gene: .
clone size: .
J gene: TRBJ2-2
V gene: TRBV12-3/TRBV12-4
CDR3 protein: CASRRNTGELFF
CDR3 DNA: TGTGCCAGCAGACGGAACACCGGGGAGCTGTTTTTT

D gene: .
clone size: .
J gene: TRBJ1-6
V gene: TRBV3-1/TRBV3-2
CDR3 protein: CASSQDSPLHF
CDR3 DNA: TGTGCCAGCAGCCAAGACTCACCCCTCCACTTT

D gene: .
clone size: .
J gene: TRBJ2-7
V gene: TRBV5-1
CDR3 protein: CASSLDRSSYEQYF
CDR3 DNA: TGCGCCAGCAGCTTAGACAGGAGCTCCTACGAGCAGTACTTC

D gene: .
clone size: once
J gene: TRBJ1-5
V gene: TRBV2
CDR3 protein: CASSEGGGFSNQPQHF
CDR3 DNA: TGTGCCAGCAGTGAAGGGGGGGGGTTCAGCAATCAGCCCCAGCATTTT

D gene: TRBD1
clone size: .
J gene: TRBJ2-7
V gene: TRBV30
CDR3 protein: CAWSRGQAYEQYF
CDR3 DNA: TGTGCCTGGAGTAGGGGACAGGCCTACGAGCAGTACTTC

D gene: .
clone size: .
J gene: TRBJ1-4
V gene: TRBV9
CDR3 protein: CASSPGVSEKLFF
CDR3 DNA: TGTGCCAGCAGCCCAGGGGTTAGTGAAAAACTGTTTTTT

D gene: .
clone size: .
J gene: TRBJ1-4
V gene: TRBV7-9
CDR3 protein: CASSSGSSNEKLFF
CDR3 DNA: TGTGCCAGCAGCTCCGGGTCCTCTAATGAAAAACTGTTTTTT

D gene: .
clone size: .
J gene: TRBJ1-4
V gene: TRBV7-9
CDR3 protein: CASSPTLGEKLFF
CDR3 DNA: TGTGCCAGCAGCCCCACTTTGGGGGAAAAACTGTTTTTT

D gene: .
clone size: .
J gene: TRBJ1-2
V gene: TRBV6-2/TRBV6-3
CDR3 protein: CASSYPFPDRSNYGYTF
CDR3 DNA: TGTGCCAGCAGTTACCCCTTTCCCGACAGATCCAACTATGGCTACACCTTC

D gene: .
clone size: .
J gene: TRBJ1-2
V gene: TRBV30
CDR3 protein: CAWSVTGGNYGYTF
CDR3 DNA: TGTGCCTGGAGTGTGACGGGGGGGAACTATGGCTACACCTTC

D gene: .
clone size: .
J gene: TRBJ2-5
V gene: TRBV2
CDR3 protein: CASSVFETQYF
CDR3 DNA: TGTGCCAGCAGTGTGTTCGAGACCCAGTACTTC

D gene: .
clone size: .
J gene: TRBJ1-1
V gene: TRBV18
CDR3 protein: CASSPGLMNTEAFF
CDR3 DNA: TGTGCCAGCTCACCAGGACTCATGAACACTGAAGCTTTCTTT

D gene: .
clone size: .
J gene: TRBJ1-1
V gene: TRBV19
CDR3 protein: CASTRTVNTEAFF
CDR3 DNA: TGTGCCAGTACCCGTACAGTAAACACTGAAGCTTTCTTT

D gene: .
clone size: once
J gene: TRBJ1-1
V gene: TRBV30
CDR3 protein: CAWSGGGGTEAFF
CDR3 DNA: TGTGCCTGGAGTGGGGGAGGCGGCACTGAAGCTTTCTTT

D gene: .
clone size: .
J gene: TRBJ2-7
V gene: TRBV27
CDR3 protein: CASSLGQGSYEQYF
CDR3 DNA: TGTGCCAGCAGTTTAGGTCAGGGGTCCTACGAGCAGTACTTC

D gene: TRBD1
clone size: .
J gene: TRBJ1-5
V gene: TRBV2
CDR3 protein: CASSFPQDRETRPQHF
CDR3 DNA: TGTGCCAGCAGTTTTCCCCAGGACAGGGAGACAAGGCCCCAGCATTTT

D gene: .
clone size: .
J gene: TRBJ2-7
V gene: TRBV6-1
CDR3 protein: CASSEEAGSSYEQYF
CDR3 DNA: TGTGCCAGCAGTGAAGAGGCGGGAAGCTCCTACGAGCAGTACTTC

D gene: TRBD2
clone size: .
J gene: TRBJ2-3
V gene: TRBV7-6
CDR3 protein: CASSSPPAASGDTQYF
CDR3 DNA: TGTGCCAGCAGCTCCCCTCCGGCGGCTAGCGGGGATACGCAGTATTTT

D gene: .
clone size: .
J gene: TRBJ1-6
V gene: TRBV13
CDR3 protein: CASSFEGKNSPLHF
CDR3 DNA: TGTGCCAGCAGCTTTGAAGGAAAAAATTCACCCCTCCACTTT

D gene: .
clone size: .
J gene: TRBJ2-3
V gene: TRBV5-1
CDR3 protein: CASSLETTDTQYF
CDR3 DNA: TGCGCCAGCAGCTTGGAGACAACAGATACGCAGTATTTT

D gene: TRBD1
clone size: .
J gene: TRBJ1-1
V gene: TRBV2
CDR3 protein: CASSQTGEVTEAFF
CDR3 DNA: TGTGCCAGCAGTCAAACAGGGGAGGTCACTGAAGCTTTCTTT

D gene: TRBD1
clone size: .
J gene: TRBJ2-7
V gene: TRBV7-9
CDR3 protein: CASSSGTGNYEQYF
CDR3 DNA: TGTGCCAGCAGTTCCGGGACAGGGAACTACGAGCAGTACTTC

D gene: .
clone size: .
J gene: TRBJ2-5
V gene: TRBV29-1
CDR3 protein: CSVPGGGQETQYF
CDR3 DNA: TGCAGCGTCCCAGGTGGTGGCCAAGAGACCCAGTACTTC

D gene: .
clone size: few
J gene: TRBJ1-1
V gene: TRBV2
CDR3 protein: CASSGTEAFF
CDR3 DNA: TGTGCCAGCTCGGGAACTGAAGCTTTCTTT

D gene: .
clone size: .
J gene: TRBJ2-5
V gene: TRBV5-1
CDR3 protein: CASSPASSQETQYF
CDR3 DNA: TGCGCCAGCAGCCCGGCCAGTTCCCAAGAGACCCAGTACTTC

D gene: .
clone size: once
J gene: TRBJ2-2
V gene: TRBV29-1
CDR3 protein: CSAQGETVNTGELFF
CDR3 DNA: TGCAGCGCCCAAGGTGAGACAGTGAACACCGGGGAGCTGTTTTTT